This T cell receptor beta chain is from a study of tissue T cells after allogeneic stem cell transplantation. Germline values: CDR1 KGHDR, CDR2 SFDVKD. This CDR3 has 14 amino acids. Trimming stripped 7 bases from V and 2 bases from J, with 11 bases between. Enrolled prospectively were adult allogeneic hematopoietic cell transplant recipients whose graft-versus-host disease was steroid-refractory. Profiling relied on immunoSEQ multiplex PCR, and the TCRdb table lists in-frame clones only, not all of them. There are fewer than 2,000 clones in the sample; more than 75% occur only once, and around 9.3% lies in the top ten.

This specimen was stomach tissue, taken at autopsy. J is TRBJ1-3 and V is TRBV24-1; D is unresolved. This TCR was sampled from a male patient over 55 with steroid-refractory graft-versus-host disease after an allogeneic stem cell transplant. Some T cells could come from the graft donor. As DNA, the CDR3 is TGTGCCACCAGCGGGGAGGAGACTGGAAACACCATATATTTT. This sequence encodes CATSGEETGNTIYF.